This T cell receptor beta chain was captured by sequencing in a study of T cell responses to AZD1222 COVID-19 vaccine. Points on this clone: What it binds is unknown.

Clones were read by immunoSEQ multiplex PCR, and TCRdb kept only the in-frame ones, dropping some. This sample has hundreds of thousands of clones, with 90% to 95% found just once. General study points: Regions left unmutated in variants are reportedly the target of nearly half of spike-specific TCRs. Donors were chiefly white British, with a greater number of females, and clonal diversity was perhaps underestimated. Among those given AZD1222, only five or six were seropositive at baseline.

CDR1 MNHEY and CDR2 SVGAGI come from the germline V gene. The ends lost 6 bases at V and 4 bases at J; junction bases unmatched: 4. The CDR3 loop spans 15 amino acids. The sample in question was peripheral blood, obtained on day 0 of MenACWY control vaccination. The chain carries TRBV6-5 and TRBJ2-2, with 11 bases matching TRBD1. This TCR derives from an adult in good health. CDR3 coding DNA: TGTGCCAGCAGGTCCGGGACAGGGGGCACCGGGGAGCTGTTTTTT. Translation gives CASRSGTGGTGELFF.